This T cell receptor (beta chain) comes out of a study of shared clonotypes between healthy human individuals. Study as a whole: Each donor's CD8 memory used one plate, CD8 naive two, each CD4 subset three.

For each subset, genomic DNA was distributed in equal portions over several immunoSEQ plates. Assay: immunoSEQ multiplex PCR; the TCRdb copy retains only in-frame clones and omits some. The table has about 110,000 clones, about 67% seen once; the top ten hold approximately 24%. Germline V gene lookup returns CDR1 MDHEN and CDR2 SYDVKM. The CDR3 has 12 amino acids. V shed 5 bases and J shed 4 bases, with 9 bases lying between them. The sequenced sample consisted of memory CD8+ T cells sorted from blood. Subset: CD45RO+ cells pooled with CCR7-negative TemRA cells. This sequence originates from a woman aged 30 to 39 in good health. The genes are TRBV28 and TRBJ2-7, with D uncertain. CDR3 protein: CASSKPGYEQYF. The CDR3 DNA reads as TGTGCCAGCAGTAAGCCTGGTTACGAGCAGTACTTC.